The TCR beta chain described here comes from a study of blood T cells in healthy people across ages. Study-wide results and limits: A greater number of naive CD4+ cells and higher diversity distinguished long-lived donors from aged donors.

This clonotype has just a few counts. Antigen specificity is unknown. Alongside a J-beta primer mix, a sample-barcoded 5' primer served in a second PCR lasting 7 to 11 cycles. All samples gave at least 2.5 million CDR3-containing paired-end reads. TCRdb re-called the 5' RACE reads through MiXCR, storing one row per CDR3 protein. Of about 570,000 distinct CDR3 sequences in the sample, 27% were seen once. The CDR3 runs 15 residues. V lost 7 bases and J 0 bases, leaving 12 bases between the germline ends. In germline, CDR1 is MNHEY, CDR2 SMNVEV (reference sequence). These records were also assigned to another study, of T cells of mothers and their children.

The gene calls are TRBV27 and TRBJ2-2; D ambiguous. This receptor was identified in a boy between 2 and 10 years old in good health. The sample comprised blood. CDR3 DNA: TGTGCCAGCAAGCCGAGTGGACCGAACACCGGGGAGCTGTTTTTT. Its translation is CASKPSGPNTGELFF.